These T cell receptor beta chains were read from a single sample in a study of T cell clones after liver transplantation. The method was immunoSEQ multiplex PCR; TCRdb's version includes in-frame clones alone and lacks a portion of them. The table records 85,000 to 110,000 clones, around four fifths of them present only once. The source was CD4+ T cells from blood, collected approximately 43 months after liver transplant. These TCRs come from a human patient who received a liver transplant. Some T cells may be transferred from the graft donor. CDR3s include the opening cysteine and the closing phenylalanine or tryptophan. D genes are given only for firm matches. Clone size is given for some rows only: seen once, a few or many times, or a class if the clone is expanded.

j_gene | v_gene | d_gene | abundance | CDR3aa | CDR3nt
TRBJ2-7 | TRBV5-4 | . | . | CASSPMRGNYEQYF | TGTGCCAGCAGCCCCATGAGGGGTAACTACGAGCAGTACTTC
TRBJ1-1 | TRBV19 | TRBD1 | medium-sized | CASSARTGDGLAFF | TGTGCCAGTAGTGCCAGGACAGGGGACGGACTAGCTTTCTTT
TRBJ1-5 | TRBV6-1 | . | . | CASGRGGASNQPQHF | TGTGCCAGCGGTCGGGGGGGAGCGAGCAATCAGCCCCAGCATTTT
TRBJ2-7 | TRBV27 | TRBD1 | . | CASSLRARQGSPYEQYF | TGTGCCAGCAGTTTAAGAGCTCGACAGGGTAGCCCCTACGAGCAGTACTTC
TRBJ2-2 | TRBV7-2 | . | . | CASRRGNTGELFF | TGTGCCAGCAGGAGAGGAAACACCGGGGAGCTGTTTTTT
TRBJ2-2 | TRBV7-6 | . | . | CASSTTVAGELFF | TGTGCCAGCAGCACCACAGTCGCCGGGGAGCTGTTTTTT
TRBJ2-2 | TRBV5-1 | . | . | CASSSQGTGELFF | TGCGCCAGCAGCTCCCAGGGCACGGGGGAGCTGTTTTTT
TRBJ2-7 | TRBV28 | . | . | CASRPELGRTNEQYF | TGTGCCAGCAGGCCAGAACTAGGGCGAACGAACGAGCAGTACTTC
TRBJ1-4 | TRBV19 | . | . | CASSSESLANEKLFF | TGTGCCAGTAGTTCGGAATCCTTGGCTAATGAAAAACTGTTTTTT
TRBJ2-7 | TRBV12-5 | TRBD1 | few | CASGRGQGAYEQYF | TGTGCTAGTGGCCGAGGACAGGGAGCCTACGAGCAGTACTTC
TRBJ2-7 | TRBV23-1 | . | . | CASSQSEDDGPRDSYEQYF | TGCGCCAGCAGTCAATCTGAGGACGACGGGCCGCGGGACTCCTACGAGCAGTACTTC
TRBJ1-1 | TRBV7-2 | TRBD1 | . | CASSPQVQGLNTEAFF | TGTGCCAGCAGCCCACAAGTACAGGGGTTGAACACTGAAGCTTTCTTT
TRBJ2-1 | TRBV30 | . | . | CAWKGDRSRYNEQFF | TGTGCCTGGAAAGGCGACAGGTCAAGATACAATGAGCAGTTCTTC
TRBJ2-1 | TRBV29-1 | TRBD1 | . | CSSGQGSNEQFF | TGCAGCTCGGGACAGGGAAGCAATGAGCAGTTCTTC
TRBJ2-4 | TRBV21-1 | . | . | CASRGNIQYF | TGTGCCAGCAGGGGGAACATTCAGTACTTC
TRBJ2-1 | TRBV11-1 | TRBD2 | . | CASRLGLAVGRRSYNEQFF | TGTGCCAGCAGATTGGGACTAGCGGTAGGGAGGCGCTCCTACAATGAGCAGTTCTTC
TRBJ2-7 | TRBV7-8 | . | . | CASSELAYEQYF | TGTGCCAGCAGCGAACTAGCCTACGAGCAGTACTTC
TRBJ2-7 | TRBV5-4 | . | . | CASSLVAGTNEQYF | TGTGCCAGCAGCTTGGTGGCGGGAACTAACGAGCAGTACTTC
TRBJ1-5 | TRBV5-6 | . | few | CASSLGAGGRNQPQHF | TGTGCCAGCAGCTTGGGTGCGGGGGGGCGCAATCAGCCCCAGCATTTT
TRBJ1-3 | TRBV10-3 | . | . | CAIRQPSGNTIYF | TGTGCCATCAGACAGCCCTCTGGAAACACCATATATTTT
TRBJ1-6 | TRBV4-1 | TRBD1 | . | CASSQGQGANNSPLHF | TGCGCCAGCAGCCAAGGACAGGGGGCAAATAATTCACCCCTCCACTTT
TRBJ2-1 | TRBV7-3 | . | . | CASSPQGGGGNEQFF | TGTGCCAGCAGCCCACAGGGCGGGGGAGGAAATGAGCAGTTCTTC
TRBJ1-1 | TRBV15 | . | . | CATRMTGLANTEAFF | TGTGCCACCAGGATGACGGGACTGGCGAACACTGAAGCTTTCTTT
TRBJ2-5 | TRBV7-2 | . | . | CASSPRGAETQYF | TGTGCCAGCAGTCCCCGGGGGGCCGAGACCCAGTACTTC
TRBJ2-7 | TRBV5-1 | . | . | CASSLGRSQSSYEQYF | TGCGCCAGCAGCTTGGGACGGAGTCAGAGCTCTTACGAGCAGTACTTC
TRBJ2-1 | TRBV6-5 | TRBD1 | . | CASSYSGTGADNEQFF | TGTGCCAGCAGTTACTCTGGGACAGGGGCAGACAATGAGCAGTTCTTC
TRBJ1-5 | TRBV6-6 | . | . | CASRPTTTGSNQPQHF | TGTGCCAGCAGACCGACAACGACAGGAAGCAATCAGCCCCAGCATTTT
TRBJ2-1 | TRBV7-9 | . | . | CASSPLGGPAYNEQFF | TGTGCCAGCAGCCCACTAGGGGGTCCCGCCTACAATGAGCAGTTCTTC
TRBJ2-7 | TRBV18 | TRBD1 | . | CASSFSRDRAVTYEQYF | TGTGCCAGCTCATTTTCCCGGGACAGGGCAGTGACCTACGAGCAGTACTTC
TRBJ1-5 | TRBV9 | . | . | CASSLQREGSQHF | TGTGCCAGCAGCCTACAAAGGGAAGGGTCCCAGCATTTT
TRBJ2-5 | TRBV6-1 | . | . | CASSSAETQYF | TGTGCCAGCAGTAGCGCAGAGACCCAGTACTTC
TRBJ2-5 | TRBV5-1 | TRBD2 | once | CASSGVLAGDQETQYF | TGCGCCAGCAGCGGCGTATTAGCGGGAGACCAAGAGACCCAGTACTTC
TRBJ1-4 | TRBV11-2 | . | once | CASSGVATNEKLFF | TGTGCCAGCAGCGGGGTTGCAACTAATGAAAAACTGTTTTTT
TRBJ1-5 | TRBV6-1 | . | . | CASRFTAFNQPQHF | TGTGCCAGCAGGTTTACAGCGTTTAATCAGCCCCAGCATTTT
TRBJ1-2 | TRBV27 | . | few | CASSRRGGYGYTF | TGTGCCAGCAGTCGAAGAGGAGGCTATGGCTACACCTTC
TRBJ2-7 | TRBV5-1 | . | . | CASRSTGSSYEQYF | TGCGCCAGCAGATCAACAGGGAGCTCCTACGAGCAGTACTTC
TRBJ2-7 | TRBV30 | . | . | CAWTPRPSSGRYF | TGTGCCTGGACCCCTCGACCCAGCTCTGGGCGGTACTTC
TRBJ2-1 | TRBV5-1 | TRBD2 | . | CASSILAGGPNNEQFF | TGCGCCAGCAGCATACTAGCGGGGGGCCCCAACAATGAGCAGTTCTTC
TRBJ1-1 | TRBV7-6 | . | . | CASSLKENTEAFF | TGTGCCAGCAGCTTAAAGGAGAACACTGAAGCTTTCTTT
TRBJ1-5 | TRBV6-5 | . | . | CASSLGQGDQPQHF | TGTGCCAGCAGTTTGGGGCAGGGTGATCAGCCCCAGCATTTT
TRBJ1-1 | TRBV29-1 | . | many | CSVSRNLGTEAFF | TGCAGCGTTTCACGCAATCTCGGTACTGAAGCTTTCTTT
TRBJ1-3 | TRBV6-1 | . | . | CASSDYGNTIYF | TGTGCCAGCAGTGATTATGGAAACACCATATATTTT
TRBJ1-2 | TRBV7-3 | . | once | CASSFPVDSDYGYTF | TGTGCCAGCAGCTTCCCGGTGGACTCAGACTATGGCTACACCTTC
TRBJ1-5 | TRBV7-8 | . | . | CASSLAPTGFGGQPQHF | TGTGCCAGCAGCTTAGCACCCACAGGGTTTGGGGGGCAGCCCCAGCATTTT